Shown below are 29 T cell receptor beta chains from a single sample sequenced in a study of blood T cell repertoires in COVID-19. Clones were sequenced by immunoSEQ multiplex PCR, and TCRdb holds only the in-frame ones, with some missing. The repertoire has about 180,000 clones, more than 70% of them found once; the top ten carry approximately 7%. Sequencing used peripheral blood. These receptors all come from a man in his fifties with active or convalescent COVID-19.

The rearrangement links TRBV29-1 to TRBJ1-1; D possibly corresponds to TRBD1 (5 bases). This CDR3 is built from 14 residues. CDR1 and CDR2 (germline): SQVTM, ANQGSEA. V lost 1 base to trimming and J lost 4 bases, with 13 bases between them. The CDR3: CSVEGRGGSTEAFF. The CDR3 DNA reads as TGCAGCGTTGAAGGTAGGGGAGGAAGCACTGAAGCTTTCTTT.

The CDR3 nucleotides read TGTGCCAGCAGGACGGGGGGCGGAAACACCATATATTTT. Translating gives CASRTGGGNTIYF. This sequence joins TRBV6-5 and TRBJ1-3; D is possibly TRBD1 (6 bases). Trimming pared 6 bases from V and 4 bases from J, leaving 10 bases between. Germline V lookup: CDR1 MNHEY, CDR2 SVGAGI. The CDR3 is 13 residues long.

The sample holds one count of this clone. J is TRBJ1-2 and V is TRBV20-1; D uncertain. Germline V CDR1 and CDR2: DFQATT, SNEGSKA (reference sequence). This CDR3 region has 10 residues. V gave up 3 bases and J gave up 6 bases, with 5 bases separating them. The CDR3 DNA reads TGCAGTGCTAGCCGAGATGGCTACACCTTC. Translated: CSASRDGYTF.

The rearrangement uses TRBV11-3 and TRBJ2-1; no clear D gene. The CDR3 covers 11 residues. V lost 1 base, J lost 15 bases, and 10 bases lay in between. CDR1 is SGHNT and CDR2 is YENEEA in the germline V gene. The CDR3, as DNA: TGTGCCAGCAGCTTAGCCACAGTGTGGTTCTTC. This sequence encodes CASSLATVWFF.

The rearrangement joins TRBV5-4 to TRBJ2-7, with D possibly being TRBD2 (7 bases). This CDR3 has 16 residues. The germline V and J ends were trimmed by 0 bases and 2 bases, with 15 bases remaining between them. The germline CDR1 and CDR2 sequences are SGHNT and YYREEE (reference sequence). The CDR3 loop is CASSLDVRGPPYEQYF. In DNA form, the CDR3 reads TGTGCCAGCAGCTTGGACGTGCGGGGGCCTCCCTACGAGCAGTACTTC.

The gene calls are TRBV6-5 and TRBJ1-1; the D is unclear. V lost 5 bases, J lost 2 bases, and 12 bases lay in between. This CDR3 spans 14 amino acids. Germline CDR1 and CDR2: MNHEY and SVGAGI. CDR3 residues: CASSPLKANTEAFF. CDR3 nucleotide sequence: TGTGCCAGCAGTCCGCTAAAAGCCAACACTGAAGCTTTCTTT.

This sequence joins TRBV10-3 and TRBJ2-6, with D possibly TRBD1 on 5 matching bases. The germline CDR1 and CDR2 sequences are ENHRY and SYGVKD. Between the trimmed V and J ends, which lost 6 bases and 0 bases, there was a span of 6 bases. The CDR3 contains 14 residues. CDR3 amino acids: CAIRTDSGANVLTF. The CDR3 DNA sequence: TGTGCCATCAGGACAGACTCTGGGGCCAACGTCCTGACTTTC.

The chain employs TRBV6-5 and TRBJ1-1; a possible D gene is TRBD1 (5 bases). The CDR3 has 13 amino acids. V gave up 8 bases and J gave up 0 bases, with 10 bases separating them. CDR1 and CDR2 (germline): MNHEY, SVGAGI. CDR3 region: CASFRQMNTEAFF. CDR3 nucleotide sequence: TGTGCCAGCTTTCGACAGATGAACACTGAAGCTTTCTTT.

In this sample, this clone turned up once. The chain links TRBV4-3 to TRBJ2-7; weak D call: TRBD1 (5 bases). The ends were cut back, 0 bases at V and 3 bases at J, with 15 bases in the middle. There are 16 residues in the CDR3. Per the germline V gene, CDR1 is LGHNA and CDR2 is YSLEER. In DNA form, the CDR3 reads TGCGCCAGCAGCCAAGATCGTGAAAGGGGATTCTACGAGCAGTACTTC. Translated, it gives CASSQDRERGFYEQYF.

This clone was detected only once. The V and J genes are TRBV6-5 and TRBJ1-1, with D unresolved. The CDR3 runs 15 residues. Germline-derived CDR1 and CDR2 are MNHEY and SVGAGI. Trimming cost V 0 bases and J 6 bases, with 14 bases left between them. CDR3 sequence (DNA): TGTGCCAGCAGTTACTCGATTTACGGGGATTCTGAAGCTTTCTTT. As protein: CASSYSIYGDSEAFF.

This rearrangement joins TRBV7-3 to TRBJ2-3, with unresolved D. Looked up from germline, CDR1 is SGHTA and CDR2 is FQGTGA. The CDR3 consists of 14 residues. Trimming took 2 bases from V and 0 from J, leaving 6 bases between them. Written as DNA, the CDR3 is TGTGCCAGCAGCTTATACCAGAGCACAGATACGCAGTATTTT. It yields the protein CASSLYQSTDTQYF.

The chain is built from TRBV6-2 or TRBV6-3 and TRBJ2-2, with a tentative D call TRBD2 (7 bases). Germline CDR1 MNHEY, CDR2 SVGEGT. The CDR3 extends over 17 amino acids. Trimming took off 3 bases at V and 3 bases at J, with 17 bases between the two ends. For the CDR3, the DNA is TGTGCCAGCAGTTATAATCCGGGGGGCGAGGACACCGGGGAGCTGTTTTTT. Encoded protein: CASSYNPGGEDTGELFF.

The rearrangement joins TRBV19 to TRBJ2-3, with 8 bases identical to TRBD2. The CDR3 has 14 residues. After removal of 8 bases from V and 10 bases from J, the junction contained 14 bases not matched to a gene. The germline CDR1 and CDR2 sequences are LNHDA and SQIVND (reference sequence). The CDR3 is CASGEAGVAVSQYF. The CDR3 DNA reads TGTGCCAGTGGGGAAGCGGGAGTGGCAGTTTCGCAGTATTTT.

The chain has TRBV13 and TRBJ1-2; no definite D call. Germline V lookup: CDR1 PRHDT, CDR2 FYEKMQ (reference sequence). Trimming cost V 3 bases and J 4 bases, with 12 bases left between them. The CDR3 has 14 amino acids. CDR3 sequence (DNA): TGTGCCAGCAGCTTGGAGGGCGCGGGCTATGGCTACACCTTC. Protein sequence: CASSLEGAGYGYTF. Combining the CDR3 with reference TRBV13 and TRBJ1-2 gives the whole variable domain AAGVIQSPRHLIKEKRETATLKCYPIPRHDTVYWYQQGPGQDPQFLISFYEKMQSDKGSIPDRFSAQQFSDYHSELNMSSLELGDSALYFCASSLEGAGYGYTFGSGTRLTVV.

The chain has TRBV5-1 and TRBJ1-1, with TRBD1 matching over 7 bases. This CDR3 is built from 15 residues. Per the germline V gene, CDR1 is SGHRS and CDR2 is YFSETQ. V gave up 4 bases and J gave up 4 bases; unmatched junction bases: 10. The CDR3 DNA follows: TGCGCCAGCAGCCCGCCCCGACAGGGAGGCACTGAAGCTTTCTTT. It is translated as CASSPPRQGGTEAFF. The variable domain in full, completed from reference TRBV5-1 and TRBJ1-1, reads KAGVTQTPRYLIKTRGQQVTLSCSPISGHRSVSWYQQTPGQGLQFLFEYFSETQRNKGNFPGRFSGRQFSNSRSEMNVSTLELGDSALYLCASSPPRQGGTEAFFGQGTRLTVV.

V usage is TRBV9 and J usage is TRBJ1-1; D gene uncertain. V was clipped by 2 bases and J by 7 bases, with 12 bases between them. The CDR3 covers 13 residues. The germline CDR1 and CDR2 sequences are SGDLS and YYNGEE. This chain's CDR3 is CASSVLHEGEAFF. The CDR3 DNA reads as TGTGCCAGCAGCGTCCTACATGAGGGTGAAGCTTTCTTT.

The CDR3 coding sequence is TGTGCCACCAGTGAACCGGGACAGGGAGTCACTGAAGCTTTCTTT. Its protein product is CATSEPGQGVTEAFF. The chain employs TRBV24-1 and TRBJ1-1; 9 bases line up with TRBD1. This CDR3 region has 15 residues. In germline, CDR1 is KGHDR, CDR2 SFDVKD. Trimming at V came to 4 bases and at J to 4 bases, leaving 6 bases not matched to a gene.

The genes are TRBV5-5 and TRBJ1-1, with D maybe TRBD1 (5 bases). V lost 4 bases, J lost 4 bases, and 11 bases lay in between. The germline V gene has CDR1 SGHKS and CDR2 YYEKEE (reference sequence). The CDR3 consists of 13 residues. CDR3 in amino acids: CASSMVGGTEAFF. DNA of the CDR3: TGTGCCAGCAGCATGGTCGGGGGCACTGAAGCTTTCTTT.

The rearrangement uses TRBV25-1 and TRBJ2-7; D is possibly TRBD2 (5 bases). Trimming removed 6 bases from V and 3 bases from J, with 12 bases in between. This CDR3 comprises 13 residues. Germline CDR1 and CDR2: MGHDK and SYGVNS. The CDR3 bases are TGTGCCAGCAGCCCTAGCCCCCTCTACGAGCAGTACTTC. Translation: CASSPSPLYEQYF.

The rearrangement joins TRBV12-5 to TRBJ2-5; D is ambiguous. CDR1 is LGHNT, CDR2 FRNRAP, per germline. Trimming took off 3 bases at V and 1 base at J, with 27 bases between the two ends. The CDR3 runs to 20 residues. CDR3: CASGFGSRKRPEAIQETQYF. In nucleotides, the CDR3 is TGTGCTAGTGGTTTCGGATCCCGTAAGAGGCCCGAGGCGATCCAAGAGACCCAGTACTTC.

The gene calls are TRBV11-3 and TRBJ2-1, with a possible D match to TRBD2 (6 bases). This CDR3 has 17 residues. Trimming took 5 bases from V and 1 from J, leaving 18 bases between them. Per germline, CDR1 SGHNT and CDR2 YENEEA. CDR3 DNA: TGTGCCAGCAGCCCCTTAGCGGTTCTTGGATCCTACAATGAGCAGTTCTTC. It translates to CASSPLAVLGSYNEQFF.

CDR3 residues: CSVDSPGTSYGYTF. As DNA, the CDR3 is TGCAGCGTCGACTCCCCCGGGACAAGTTATGGCTACACCTTC. The chain is built from TRBV29-1 and TRBJ1-2; a possible D gene is TRBD1 (6 bases). Trimming removed 6 bases from V and 5 bases from J, with 19 bases in between. The CDR3 sequence is 14 residues long. Germline V gene sequence: CDR1 SQVTM, CDR2 ANQGSEA.

The V gene is TRBV24-1, the J gene TRBJ1-4, with 12 bases lining up with TRBD1. The CDR3 loop spans 16 amino acids. The germline CDR1 and CDR2 sequences are KGHDR and SFDVKD. The V gene end was trimmed by 4 bases and the J gene end by 8 bases; junction bases not matched to a gene: 7. The CDR3 sequence: CATSDPGTGGPEKLFF. CDR3 nucleotides: TGTGCCACCAGTGACCCCGGGACAGGGGGCCCGGAAAAACTGTTTTTT.

To note about this clone: The germline gene is not matched at one end of the junction; a read error may be the cause. The rearrangement uses TRBV7-7 and TRBJ1-4, with 8 positions matching TRBD1. CDR3 length: 15 residues. CDR1 is SSHAT and CDR2 is FNYEAQ in the germline V gene (reference sequence). CDR3 bases: TGTGCTAGCAGTCAGACAGGGGCCCCTAATGAAAAACTGTTTTTT. Translating gives CASSQTGAPNEKLFF.

This clone has only a few counts. V and J are TRBV5-6 and TRBJ2-5, with TRBD2 matching 12 bases. V lost 0 bases to trimming and J lost 4 bases; unmatched junction nucleotides: 7. Germline V gene data show CDR1 as SGHDT and CDR2 as YYEEEE. The CDR3 extends over 17 amino acids. The CDR3 region has the DNA TGTGCCAGCAGCTTGGAGTCTAGCGGGGGGGCCGGAGAGACCCAGTACTTC. Translated: CASSLESSGGAGETQYF.

This clone was counted only a few times. V and J are TRBV3-1 (or the pseudogene TRBV3-2) and TRBJ1-1, with D perhaps TRBD1 (5 bases). Germline V gene lookup returns CDR1 LGHDT and CDR2 YNNKEL (reference sequence). CDR3 size: 13 residues. Trimming removed 1 base at V and 10 bases at J, with 13 bases between. In DNA, the CDR3 is TGTGCCAGCAGCCAAGGGAATTGGAGGGGAGCTTTCTTT. Amino acids: CASSQGNWRGAFF.

The chain carries TRBV21-1 and TRBJ1-5; TRBD1 is the table's D call, not checked against the DNA. TRBV21-1 is shown as a pseudogene. There are 18 residues in the CDR3. The CDR3 here is CASSARDRGRHSNQPQHF. CDR3 DNA: TGTGCCAGCAGCGCCCGGGACAGGGGAAGGCATAGCAATCAGCCCCAGCATTTT.

This chain connects TRBV4-1 to TRBJ2-2; TRBD1 matches 7 bases. After removal of 1 base from V and 4 bases from J, the junction contained 6 bases not matched to a gene. Germline-derived CDR1 and CDR2 are MGHRA and YSYEKL. The CDR3 extends over 16 amino acids. CDR3 bases: TGCGCCAGCAGCCAAGGGCAGGGGGTACGCACCGGGGAGCTGTTTTTT. It yields the protein CASSQGQGVRTGELFF.

This chain links TRBV6-5 with TRBJ2-7, with 9 bases fitting TRBD2. There are 15 residues in the CDR3. Trimming took 0 bases from V and 7 from J; bases not matched to a gene: 7. Germline CDR1 is MNHEY and CDR2 is SVGAGI. Here the CDR3 DNA reads TGTGCCAGCAGTTACTCCTCCGAGCGGGGGGCTGAGCAGTACTTC. This translates into CASSYSSERGAEQYF.